A selection of T cell receptor beta chains follows, all from one sample in a study of regulatory T cells in long-lasting Graves disease. TCRdb reanalysed the multiplex PCR reads using MiXCR and keeps one entry per CDR3 protein. Here the sample spans more than 650,000 distinct CDR3 sequences, around 30% being singletons. The specimen was peripheral blood mononuclear cells (PBMCs), collected when the disease was refractory, from a patient treated with antithyroid drugs. The source of these receptors is a female donor with Graves disease. Each CDR3 is given with its conserved first and last residue. D genes are given only for firm matches. Not every row has a clone size; where given, it reads once, few, many or a size class.

cdr3_aa: CSARSMSVKETQYF
cdr3_nt: TGCAGTGCTAGATCAATGAGTGTGAAAGAGACCCAGTACTTC
v_call: TRBV20-1
cdr3_length: 14
d_call: NA
j_call: TRBJ2-5
clone_size: many

cdr3_aa: CASSRRTQETQYF
cdr3_nt: TGTGCCAGCAGCCGTAGGACGCAAGAGACCCAGTACTTC
v_call: TRBV7-2
cdr3_length: 13
d_call: NA
j_call: TRBJ2-5
clone_size: NA

cdr3_aa: CAWSSGQHTEAFF
cdr3_nt: TGTGCCTGGAGTAGTGGACAGCACACTGAAGCTTTCTTT
v_call: TRBV30
cdr3_length: 13
d_call: NA
j_call: TRBJ1-1
clone_size: few

cdr3_aa: CASSLFVGRGNQPQHF
cdr3_nt: TGTGCCAGCAGTTTATTTGTAGGGAGGGGCAATCAGCCCCAGCATTTT
v_call: TRBV28
cdr3_length: 16
d_call: NA
j_call: TRBJ1-5
clone_size: few

cdr3_aa: CASTLGGLAGYEQYF
cdr3_nt: TGTGCCTCGACCTTGGGGGGACTAGCCGGTTACGAGCAGTACTTC
v_call: TRBV10-3
cdr3_length: 15
d_call: TRBD2
j_call: TRBJ2-7
clone_size: few

cdr3_aa: CASSLTAANSPLHF
cdr3_nt: TGTGCCAGCAGCTTAACGGCAGCTAATTCACCCCTCCACTTT
v_call: TRBV7-3
cdr3_length: 14
d_call: NA
j_call: TRBJ1-6
clone_size: few

cdr3_aa: CASSDPGQGAYGYTF
cdr3_nt: TGTGCCAGCAGTGATCCGGGACAGGGGGCTTATGGCTACACCTTC
v_call: TRBV6-1
cdr3_length: 15
d_call: TRBD1
j_call: TRBJ1-2
clone_size: many

cdr3_aa: CASSFHNTGELFF
cdr3_nt: TGTGCCAGCAGCTTCCACAACACCGGGGAGCTGTTTTTT
v_call: TRBV11-3
cdr3_length: 13
d_call: NA
j_call: TRBJ2-2
clone_size: NA

cdr3_aa: CASSLRDRAGGGELFF
cdr3_nt: TGTGCCAGCAGTTTGCGCGACAGGGCGGGCGGCGGGGAGCTGTTTTTT
v_call: TRBV12-3/TRBV12-4
cdr3_length: 16
d_call: TRBD1
j_call: TRBJ2-2
clone_size: few

cdr3_aa: CASRRTGDPYEQYF
cdr3_nt: TGTGCCAGCAGGCGGACAGGGGATCCCTACGAGCAGTACTTC
v_call: TRBV12-3/TRBV12-4
cdr3_length: 14
d_call: TRBD1
j_call: TRBJ2-7
clone_size: many

cdr3_aa: CASSPQQVDNYGYTF
cdr3_nt: TGTGCCAGCTCACCACAGCAAGTGGACAACTATGGCTACACCTTC
v_call: TRBV18
cdr3_length: 15
d_call: NA
j_call: TRBJ1-2
clone_size: NA

cdr3_aa: CASRHTGSQGPNQPQHF
cdr3_nt: TGTGCCAGCAGGCATACAGGCAGTCAGGGCCCCAATCAGCCCCAGCATTTT
v_call: TRBV6-1
cdr3_length: 17
d_call: NA
j_call: TRBJ1-5
clone_size: NA

cdr3_aa: CASSSYRSIGYTF
cdr3_nt: TGTGCCAGCAGCTCTTATAGGAGTATTGGTTACACCTTC
v_call: TRBV11-2
cdr3_length: 13
d_call: NA
j_call: TRBJ1-2
clone_size: many

cdr3_aa: CASSQAVENIQYF
cdr3_nt: TGTGCCAGCAGCCAAGCGGTAGAAAACATTCAGTACTTC
v_call: TRBV3-1
cdr3_length: 13
d_call: NA
j_call: TRBJ2-4
clone_size: NA

cdr3_aa: CASNDRAGNQPQHF
cdr3_nt: TGTGCCAGCAATGACAGGGCGGGCAATCAGCCCCAGCATTTT
v_call: TRBV6-1
cdr3_length: 14
d_call: TRBD1
j_call: TRBJ1-5
clone_size: NA

cdr3_aa: CGGRASSGNTIYF
cdr3_nt: TGTGGGGGCCGGGCCAGCTCTGGAAACACCATATATTTT
v_call: TRBV2
cdr3_length: 13
d_call: NA
j_call: TRBJ1-3
clone_size: few

cdr3_aa: CASSQQGPQYF
cdr3_nt: TGTGCCAGCAGCCAGCAAGGGCCCCAGTACTTC
v_call: TRBV3-1
cdr3_length: 11
d_call: NA
j_call: TRBJ2-5
clone_size: NA

cdr3_aa: CASSPFGRGNTIYF
cdr3_nt: TGTGCCAGCAGCCCCTTCGGTAGGGGAAACACCATATATTTT
v_call: TRBV7-9
cdr3_length: 14
d_call: NA
j_call: TRBJ1-3
clone_size: NA

cdr3_aa: CASGARGGYETQYF
cdr3_nt: TGTGCTAGTGGTGCCCGGGGGGGGTACGAGACCCAGTACTTC
v_call: TRBV12-5
cdr3_length: 14
d_call: TRBD2
j_call: TRBJ2-5
clone_size: few

cdr3_aa: CSARDGRNSGNTIYF
cdr3_nt: TGCAGTGCTAGAGATGGGAGGAACTCTGGAAACACCATATATTTT
v_call: TRBV20-1
cdr3_length: 15
d_call: NA
j_call: TRBJ1-3
clone_size: NA

cdr3_aa: CATSRFRGATDTQYF
cdr3_nt: TGTGCCACCAGCAGGTTCAGGGGGGCAACAGATACGCAGTATTTT
v_call: TRBV15
cdr3_length: 15
d_call: NA
j_call: TRBJ2-3
clone_size: NA

cdr3_aa: CASSQMGGEQYF
cdr3_nt: TGTGCCAGCAGTCAAATGGGGGGGGAGCAGTACTTC
v_call: TRBV7-3
cdr3_length: 12
d_call: TRBD2
j_call: TRBJ2-7
clone_size: NA

cdr3_aa: CASSQDGGPNQPQHF
cdr3_nt: TGCGCCAGCAGCCAAGATGGGGGCCCCAATCAGCCCCAGCATTTT
v_call: TRBV4-1
cdr3_length: 15
d_call: NA
j_call: TRBJ1-5
clone_size: few

cdr3_aa: CASSQGPATNEKLFF
cdr3_nt: TGCGCCAGCAGCCAAGGCCCAGCAACTAATGAAAAACTGTTTTTT
v_call: TRBV4-1
cdr3_length: 15
d_call: NA
j_call: TRBJ1-4
clone_size: NA

cdr3_aa: CASSPRQVTYEQYF
cdr3_nt: TGTGCCAGCAGCCCAAGACAGGTTACCTACGAGCAGTACTTC
v_call: TRBV5-5
cdr3_length: 14
d_call: NA
j_call: TRBJ2-7
clone_size: few

cdr3_aa: CAWSVLAGSYNEQFF
cdr3_nt: TGTGCCTGGAGTGTCCTGGCGGGCTCCTACAATGAGCAGTTCTTC
v_call: TRBV30
cdr3_length: 15
d_call: NA
j_call: TRBJ2-1
clone_size: NA

cdr3_aa: CASTRTGGRQPQHF
cdr3_nt: TGTGCCAGCACCCGGACAGGGGGCAGGCAGCCCCAGCATTTT
v_call: TRBV12-3/TRBV12-4
cdr3_length: 14
d_call: TRBD1
j_call: TRBJ1-5
clone_size: NA

cdr3_aa: CATSRETGTGEKLFF
cdr3_nt: TGTGCCACCAGCAGAGAGACAGGGACGGGGGAAAAACTGTTTTTT
v_call: TRBV15
cdr3_length: 15
d_call: TRBD1
j_call: TRBJ1-4
clone_size: few

cdr3_aa: CASSLQGARGYTF
cdr3_nt: TGTGCCAGCAGCTTACAGGGGGCGCGTGGCTACACCTTC
v_call: TRBV6-1
cdr3_length: 13
d_call: TRBD1
j_call: TRBJ1-2
clone_size: many

cdr3_aa: CASKGGGGANTGELFF
cdr3_nt: TGTGCCAGCAAAGGAGGCGGGGGGGCTAACACCGGGGAGCTGTTTTTT
v_call: TRBV27
cdr3_length: 16
d_call: TRBD2
j_call: TRBJ2-2
clone_size: NA

cdr3_aa: CASSAEGGSRNSPLHF
cdr3_nt: TGTGCCAGCAGCGCAGAAGGAGGATCGAGAAATTCACCCCTCCACTTT
v_call: TRBV9
cdr3_length: 16
d_call: NA
j_call: TRBJ1-6
clone_size: NA

cdr3_aa: CASSLVGGGGEKLFF
cdr3_nt: TGTGCCAGCAGCTTAGTGGGGGGCGGAGGAGAAAAACTGTTTTTT
v_call: TRBV7-2
cdr3_length: 15
d_call: NA
j_call: TRBJ1-4
clone_size: NA

cdr3_aa: CAISERQFAEQYF
cdr3_nt: TGTGCCATCAGTGAACGGCAGTTTGCCGAGCAGTACTTC
v_call: TRBV10-3
cdr3_length: 13
d_call: NA
j_call: TRBJ2-7
clone_size: few

cdr3_aa: CASSLTPGSEQFF
cdr3_nt: TGCGCCAGCAGCTTGACCCCGGGGTCTGAGCAGTTCTTC
v_call: TRBV5-1
cdr3_length: 13
d_call: NA
j_call: TRBJ2-1
clone_size: NA

cdr3_aa: CSARPDADYGYTF
cdr3_nt: TGCAGTGCTAGACCGGACGCAGACTATGGCTACACCTTC
v_call: TRBV20-1
cdr3_length: 13
d_call: NA
j_call: TRBJ1-2
clone_size: NA

cdr3_aa: CASSHPFRGSPLHF
cdr3_nt: TGTGCCAGCAGCCACCCCTTCAGGGGCTCACCCCTCCACTTT
v_call: TRBV3-1
cdr3_length: 14
d_call: NA
j_call: TRBJ1-6
clone_size: few

cdr3_aa: CASSLPDRGDNEKLFF
cdr3_nt: TGTGCCAGCAGCCTACCCGACAGGGGCGATAATGAAAAACTGTTTTTT
v_call: TRBV14
cdr3_length: 16
d_call: TRBD1
j_call: TRBJ1-4
clone_size: NA

cdr3_aa: CASSGSRYEQYF
cdr3_nt: TGTGCCAGCAGCGGGAGCCGATACGAGCAGTACTTC
v_call: TRBV6-2/TRBV6-3
cdr3_length: 12
d_call: NA
j_call: TRBJ2-7
clone_size: NA

cdr3_aa: CASSLSSATNEKLFF
cdr3_nt: TGTGCCAGCAGTTTAAGCAGTGCAACTAATGAAAAACTGTTTTTT
v_call: TRBV12-3/TRBV12-4
cdr3_length: 15
d_call: NA
j_call: TRBJ1-4
clone_size: many

cdr3_aa: CSASPGQGLEQYF
cdr3_nt: TGCAGTGCGAGCCCGGGACAGGGCCTCGAGCAGTACTTC
v_call: TRBV20-1
cdr3_length: 13
d_call: TRBD1
j_call: TRBJ2-7
clone_size: NA

cdr3_aa: CASSEGVDTEAFF
cdr3_nt: TGTGCCAGCAGTGAAGGGGTTGACACTGAAGCTTTCTTT
v_call: TRBV6-1
cdr3_length: 13
d_call: NA
j_call: TRBJ1-1
clone_size: few

cdr3_aa: CAWGGQEKETQYF
cdr3_nt: TGTGCCTGGGGAGGACAGGAGAAGGAGACCCAGTACTTC
v_call: TRBV30
cdr3_length: 13
d_call: TRBD1
j_call: TRBJ2-5
clone_size: many

cdr3_aa: CASNRGAGYEQYF
cdr3_nt: TGTGCCAGCAATCGCGGGGCGGGCTACGAGCAGTACTTC
v_call: TRBV6-1
cdr3_length: 13
d_call: NA
j_call: TRBJ2-7
clone_size: NA

cdr3_aa: CASSPPGVQGSGEQYF
cdr3_nt: TGTGCCAGCAGCCCACCTGGTGTGCAGGGGTCGGGCGAGCAGTACTTC
v_call: TRBV5-4
cdr3_length: 16
d_call: NA
j_call: TRBJ2-7
clone_size: NA

cdr3_aa: CATITTSGANTGELFF
cdr3_nt: TGTGCCACCATCACGACCTCAGGAGCGAACACCGGGGAGCTGTTTTTT
v_call: TRBV24-1
cdr3_length: 16
d_call: NA
j_call: TRBJ2-2
clone_size: NA